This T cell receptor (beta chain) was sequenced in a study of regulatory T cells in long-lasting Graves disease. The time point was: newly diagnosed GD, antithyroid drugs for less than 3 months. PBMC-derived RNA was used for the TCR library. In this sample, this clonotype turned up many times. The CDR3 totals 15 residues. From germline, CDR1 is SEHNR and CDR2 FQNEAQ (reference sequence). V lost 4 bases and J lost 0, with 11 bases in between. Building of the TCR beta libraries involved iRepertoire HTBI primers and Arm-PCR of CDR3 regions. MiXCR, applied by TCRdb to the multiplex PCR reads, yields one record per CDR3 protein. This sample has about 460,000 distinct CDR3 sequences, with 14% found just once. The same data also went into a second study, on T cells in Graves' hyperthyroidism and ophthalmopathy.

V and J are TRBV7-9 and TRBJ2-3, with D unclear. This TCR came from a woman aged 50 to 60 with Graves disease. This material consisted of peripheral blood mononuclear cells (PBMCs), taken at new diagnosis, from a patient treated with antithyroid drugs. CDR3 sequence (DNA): TGTGCCAGCAGCTCCCTGGGTGAGAGCACAGATACGCAGTATTTT. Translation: CASSSLGESTDTQYF.